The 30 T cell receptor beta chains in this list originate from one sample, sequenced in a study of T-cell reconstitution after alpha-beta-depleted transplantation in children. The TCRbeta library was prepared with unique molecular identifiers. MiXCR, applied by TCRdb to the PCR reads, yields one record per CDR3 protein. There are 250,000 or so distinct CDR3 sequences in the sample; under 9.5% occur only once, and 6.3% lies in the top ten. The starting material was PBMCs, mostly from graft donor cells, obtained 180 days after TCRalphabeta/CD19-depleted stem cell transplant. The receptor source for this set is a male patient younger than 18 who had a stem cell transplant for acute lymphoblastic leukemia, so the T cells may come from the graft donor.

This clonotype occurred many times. Here the CDR3 reads CASSPTGGVEPQHF. The CDR3, as DNA: TGTGCCAGCAGCCCGACAGGGGGCGTGGAGCCCCAGCATTTT. The chain combines TRBV7-2 with TRBJ1-5; TRBD1 aligns across 10 bases. The CDR3 totals 14 residues. Trimming took 5 bases from V and 8 from J; bases not matched to a gene: 6. CDR1 is SGHTA, CDR2 FQGNSA, per germline.

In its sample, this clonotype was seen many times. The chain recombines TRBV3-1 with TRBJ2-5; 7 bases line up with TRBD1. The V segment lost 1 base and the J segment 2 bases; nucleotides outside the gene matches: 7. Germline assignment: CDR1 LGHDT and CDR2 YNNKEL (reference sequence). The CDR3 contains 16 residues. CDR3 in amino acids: CASSQAYRGPQETQYF. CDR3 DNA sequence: TGTGCCAGCAGCCAAGCCTACAGGGGCCCACAAGAGACCCAGTACTTC.

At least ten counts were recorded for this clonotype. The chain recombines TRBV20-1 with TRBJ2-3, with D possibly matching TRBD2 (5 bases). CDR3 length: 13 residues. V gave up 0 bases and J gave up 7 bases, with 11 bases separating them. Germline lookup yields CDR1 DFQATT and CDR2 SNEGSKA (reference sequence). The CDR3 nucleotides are TGCAGTGCTAGAGATGTCGGACTTAATACGCAGTATTTT. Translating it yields CSARDVGLNTQYF.

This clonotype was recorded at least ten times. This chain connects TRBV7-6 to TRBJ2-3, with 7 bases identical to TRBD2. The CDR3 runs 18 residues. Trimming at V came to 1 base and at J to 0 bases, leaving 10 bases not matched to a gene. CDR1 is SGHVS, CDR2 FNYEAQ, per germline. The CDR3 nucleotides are TGTGCCAGCAGCTTAGACCCTATGCGGGGGTTTAGCACAGATACGCAGTATTTT. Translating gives CASSLDPMRGFSTDTQYF.

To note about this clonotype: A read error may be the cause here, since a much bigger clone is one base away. DNA for the CDR3: TGTGCCACCTTGTCCGCATCCCCGGAGGCTTTCTTT. Its translation is CATLSASPEAFF. V gene TRBV28 combines with J gene TRBJ1-1; unclear D gene. The CDR3 runs to 12 residues. V was pared by 10 bases and J by 11 bases, with 20 bases between. Looked up from germline, CDR1 is MDHEN and CDR2 is SYDVKM.

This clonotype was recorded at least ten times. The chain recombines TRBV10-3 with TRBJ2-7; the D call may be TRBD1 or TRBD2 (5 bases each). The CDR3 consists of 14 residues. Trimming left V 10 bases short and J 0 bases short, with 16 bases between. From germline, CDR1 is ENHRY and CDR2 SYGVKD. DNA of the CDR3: TGTGCCACGTACCCGGGACGGAGCTCCTACGAGCAGTACTTC. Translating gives CATYPGRSSYEQYF.

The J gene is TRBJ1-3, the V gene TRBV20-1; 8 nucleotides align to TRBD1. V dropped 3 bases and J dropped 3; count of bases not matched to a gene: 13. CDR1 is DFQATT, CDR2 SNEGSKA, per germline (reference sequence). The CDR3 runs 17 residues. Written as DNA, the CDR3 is TGCAGTGCTAGTAGCGGGGGCAGGGGGCAGGATGGAAACACCATATATTTT. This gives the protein CSASSGGRGQDGNTIYF.

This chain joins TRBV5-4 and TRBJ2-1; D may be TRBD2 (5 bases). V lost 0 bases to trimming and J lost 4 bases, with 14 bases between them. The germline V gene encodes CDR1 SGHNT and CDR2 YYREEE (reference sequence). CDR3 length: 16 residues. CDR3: CASSLALGRGYNEQFF. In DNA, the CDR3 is TGTGCCAGCAGCTTGGCGCTCGGACGGGGTTACAATGAGCAGTTCTTC. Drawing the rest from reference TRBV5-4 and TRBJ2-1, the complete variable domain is ETGVTQSPTHLIKTRGQQVTLRCSSQSGHNTVSWYQQALGQGPQFIFQYYREEENGRGNFPPRFSGLQFPNYSSELNVNALELDDSALYLCASSLALGRGYNEQFFGPGTRLTVL.

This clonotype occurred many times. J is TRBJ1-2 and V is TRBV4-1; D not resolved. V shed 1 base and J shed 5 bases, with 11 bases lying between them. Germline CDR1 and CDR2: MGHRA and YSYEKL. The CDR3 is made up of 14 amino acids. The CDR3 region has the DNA TGCGCCAGCAGCCAAGCTCAAGGTTCTTATGGCTACACCTTC. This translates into CASSQAQGSYGYTF.

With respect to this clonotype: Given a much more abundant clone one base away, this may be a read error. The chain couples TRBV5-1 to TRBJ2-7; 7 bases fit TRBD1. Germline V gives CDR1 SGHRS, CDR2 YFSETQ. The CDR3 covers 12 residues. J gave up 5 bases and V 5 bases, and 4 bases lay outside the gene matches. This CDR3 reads CASRQGRDEQYF. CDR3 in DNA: TGCGCCAGCAGACAGGGGAGAGACGAGCAGTACTTC. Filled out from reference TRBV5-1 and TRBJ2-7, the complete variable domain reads KAGVTQTPRYLIKTRGQQVTLSCSPISGHRSVSWYQQTPGQGLQFLFEYFSETQRNKGNFPGRFSGRQFSNSRSEMNVSTLELGDSALYLCASRQGRDEQYFGPGTRLTVT.

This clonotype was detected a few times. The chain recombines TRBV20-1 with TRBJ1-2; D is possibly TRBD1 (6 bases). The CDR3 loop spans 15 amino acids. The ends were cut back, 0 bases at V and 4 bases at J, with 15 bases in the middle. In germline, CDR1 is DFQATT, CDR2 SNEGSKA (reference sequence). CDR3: CSARDPGGLAYGYTF. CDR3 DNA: TGCAGTGCTAGAGATCCGGGGGGGCTAGCCTATGGCTACACCTTC.

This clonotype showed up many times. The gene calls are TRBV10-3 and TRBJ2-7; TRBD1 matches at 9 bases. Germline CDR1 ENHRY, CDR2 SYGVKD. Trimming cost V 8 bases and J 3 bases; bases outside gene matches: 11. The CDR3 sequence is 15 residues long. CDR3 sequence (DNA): TGTGCCATCCGTACAGGGGGCCTGCTCTACTACGAGCAGTACTTC. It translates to CAIRTGGLLYYEQYF.

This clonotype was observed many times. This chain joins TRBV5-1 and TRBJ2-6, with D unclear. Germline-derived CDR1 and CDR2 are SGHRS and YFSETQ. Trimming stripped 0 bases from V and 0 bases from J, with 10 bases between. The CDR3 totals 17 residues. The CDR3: CASSLEASTSGANVLTF. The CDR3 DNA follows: TGCGCCAGCAGCTTGGAGGCATCTACCTCTGGGGCCAACGTCCTGACTTTC. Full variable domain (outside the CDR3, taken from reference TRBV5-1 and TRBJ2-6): KAGVTQTPRYLIKTRGQQVTLSCSPISGHRSVSWYQQTPGQGLQFLFEYFSETQRNKGNFPGRFSGRQFSNSRSEMNVSTLELGDSALYLCASSLEASTSGANVLTFGAGSRLTVL.

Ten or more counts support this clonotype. CDR3 protein: CASSQVDLAGGETQYF. CDR3 DNA sequence: TGTGCCAGCAGCCAAGTGGATCTAGCGGGAGGGGAGACCCAGTACTTC. The rearrangement uses TRBV3-1 and TRBJ2-5; TRBD2 aligns across 12 bases. CDR1 and CDR2 from the germline V gene are LGHDT and YNNKEL (reference sequence). This CDR3 comprises 16 residues. V shed 1 base and J 5 bases; nucleotides not matched to a gene: 5.

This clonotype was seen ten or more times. Written as DNA, the CDR3 is TGCGCCAGCAGCCACCAGGAGGCGGGGGCCTCTGGAAACACCATATATTTT. Encoded protein: CASSHQEAGASGNTIYF. The chain joins TRBV4-1 to TRBJ1-3; possibly TRBD1 for D (6 bases). Germline lookup yields CDR1 MGHRA and CDR2 YSYEKL. The CDR3 consists of 17 residues. V was trimmed by 3 bases and J by 0 bases, leaving 15 bases between them.

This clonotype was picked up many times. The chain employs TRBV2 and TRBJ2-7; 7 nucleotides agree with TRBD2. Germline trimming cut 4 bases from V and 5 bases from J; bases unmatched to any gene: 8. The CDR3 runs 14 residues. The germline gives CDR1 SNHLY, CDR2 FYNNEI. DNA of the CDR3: TGTGCCAGCAGTGCCCTGGGGGGGTCCCACGAGCAGTACTTC. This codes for CASSALGGSHEQYF.

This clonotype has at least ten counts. CDR3 protein: CASRQGGETQYF. Written as DNA, the CDR3 is TGTGCCAGCAGACAGGGGGGAGAGACCCAGTACTTC. The chain couples TRBV12-3 or TRBV12-4 to TRBJ2-5, with TRBD1 matching 8 bases. The CDR3 consists of 12 residues. After removal of 6 bases from V and 4 bases from J, the junction contained 1 base not matched to a gene.

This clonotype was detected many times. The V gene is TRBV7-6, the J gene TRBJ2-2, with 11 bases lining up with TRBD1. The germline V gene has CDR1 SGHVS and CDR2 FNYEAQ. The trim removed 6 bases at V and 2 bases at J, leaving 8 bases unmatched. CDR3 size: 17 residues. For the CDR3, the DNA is TGTGCCAGCAGAAAGGGACAGGGGGGATTTAACACCGGGGAGCTGTTTTTT. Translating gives CASRKGQGGFNTGELFF. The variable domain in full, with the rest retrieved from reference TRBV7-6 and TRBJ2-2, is GAGVSQSPRYKVTKRGQDVALRCDPISGHVSLYWYRQALGQGPEFLTYFNYEAQQDKSGLPNDRFSAERPEGSISTLTIQRTEQRDSAMYRCASRKGQGGFNTGELFFGEGSRLTVL.

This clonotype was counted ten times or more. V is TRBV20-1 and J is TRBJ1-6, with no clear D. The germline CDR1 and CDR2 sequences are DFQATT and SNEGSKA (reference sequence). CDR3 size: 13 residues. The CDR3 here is CGWRAHLNSPLHF. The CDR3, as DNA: TGCGGCTGGAGGGCACATCTTAATTCACCCCTCCACTTT.

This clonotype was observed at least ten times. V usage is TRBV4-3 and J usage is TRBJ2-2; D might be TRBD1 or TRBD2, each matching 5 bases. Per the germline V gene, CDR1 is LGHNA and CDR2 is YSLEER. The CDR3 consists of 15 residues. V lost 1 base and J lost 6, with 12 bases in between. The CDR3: CASSQVWGTAGELFF. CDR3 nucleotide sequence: TGCGCCAGCAGCCAAGTGTGGGGGACGGCCGGGGAGCTGTTTTTT.

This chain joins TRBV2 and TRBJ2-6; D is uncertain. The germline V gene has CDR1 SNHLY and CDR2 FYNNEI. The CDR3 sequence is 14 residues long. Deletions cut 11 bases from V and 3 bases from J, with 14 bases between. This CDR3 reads CALSDAIGANVLTF. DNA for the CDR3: TGTGCCCTGAGCGACGCCATTGGGGCCAACGTCCTGACTTTC.

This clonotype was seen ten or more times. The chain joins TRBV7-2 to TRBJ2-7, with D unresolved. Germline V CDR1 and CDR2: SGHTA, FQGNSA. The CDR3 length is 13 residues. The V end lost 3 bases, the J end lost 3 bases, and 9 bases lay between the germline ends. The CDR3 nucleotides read TGTGCCAGCAGCTTGGTTAGAGTCTACGAGCAGTACTTC. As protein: CASSLVRVYEQYF.

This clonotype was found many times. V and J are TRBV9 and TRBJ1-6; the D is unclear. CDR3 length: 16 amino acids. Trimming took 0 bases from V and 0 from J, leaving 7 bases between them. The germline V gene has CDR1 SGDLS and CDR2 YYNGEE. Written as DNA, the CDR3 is TGTGCCAGCAGCGTAGATGGGAGCTCCTATAATTCACCCCTCCACTTT. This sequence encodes CASSVDGSSYNSPLHF.

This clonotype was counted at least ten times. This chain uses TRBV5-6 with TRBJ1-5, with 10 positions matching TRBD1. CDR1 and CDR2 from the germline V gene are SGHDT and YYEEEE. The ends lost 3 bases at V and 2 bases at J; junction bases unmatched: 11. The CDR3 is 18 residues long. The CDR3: CASSSLRQGAIGNQPQHF. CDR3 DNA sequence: TGTGCCAGCAGCTCCCTCAGACAGGGGGCAATCGGCAATCAGCCCCAGCATTTT. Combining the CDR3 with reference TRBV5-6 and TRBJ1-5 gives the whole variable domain DAGVTQSPTHLIKTRGQQVTLRCSPKSGHDTVSWYQQALGQGPQFIFQYYEEEERQRGNFPDRFSGHQFPNYSSELNVNALLLGDSALYLCASSSLRQGAIGNQPQHFGDGTRLSIL.

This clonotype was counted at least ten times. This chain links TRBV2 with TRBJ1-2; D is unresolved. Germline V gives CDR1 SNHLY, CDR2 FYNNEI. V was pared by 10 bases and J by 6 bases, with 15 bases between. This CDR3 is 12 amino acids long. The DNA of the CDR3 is TGTGCCACCCCCCTGGGTGGCCATGGCTACACCTTC. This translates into CATPLGGHGYTF.

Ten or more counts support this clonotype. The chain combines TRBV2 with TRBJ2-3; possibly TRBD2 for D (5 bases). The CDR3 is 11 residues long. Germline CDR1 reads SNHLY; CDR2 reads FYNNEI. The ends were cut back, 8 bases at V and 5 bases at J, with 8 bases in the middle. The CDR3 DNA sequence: TGTGCCAGCCTAGCAAGAGATACGCAGTATTTT. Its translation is CASLARDTQYF.

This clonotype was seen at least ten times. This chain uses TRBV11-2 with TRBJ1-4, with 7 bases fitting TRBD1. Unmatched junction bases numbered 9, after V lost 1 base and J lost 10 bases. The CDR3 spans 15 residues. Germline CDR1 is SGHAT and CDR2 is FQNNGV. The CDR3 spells CASSLADRGRGKLFF. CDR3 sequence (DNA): TGTGCCAGCAGCTTAGCAGATAGGGGGCGCGGAAAACTGTTTTTT.

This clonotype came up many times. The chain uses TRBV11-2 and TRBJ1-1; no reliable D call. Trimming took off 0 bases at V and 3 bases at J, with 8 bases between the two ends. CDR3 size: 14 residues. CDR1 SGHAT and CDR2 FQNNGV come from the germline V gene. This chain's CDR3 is CASSLDSGYTEAFF. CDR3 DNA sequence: TGTGCCAGCAGCTTAGATTCCGGCTACACTGAAGCTTTCTTT.

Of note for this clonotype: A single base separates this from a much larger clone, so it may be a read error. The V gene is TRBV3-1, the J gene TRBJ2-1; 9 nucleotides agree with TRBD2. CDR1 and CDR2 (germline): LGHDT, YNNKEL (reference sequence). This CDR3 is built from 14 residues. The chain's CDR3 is CACSQGFPSGEAFF. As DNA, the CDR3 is TGTGCCTGCAGCCAGGGTTTTCCTAGCGGGGAGGCGTTCTTC.

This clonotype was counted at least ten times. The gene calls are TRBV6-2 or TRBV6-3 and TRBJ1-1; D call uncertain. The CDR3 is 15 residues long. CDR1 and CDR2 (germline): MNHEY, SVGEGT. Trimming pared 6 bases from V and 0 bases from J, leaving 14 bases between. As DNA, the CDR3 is TGTGCCAGCAGCCGAGCGCTGGCAATGAACACTGAAGCTTTCTTT. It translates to CASSRALAMNTEAFF.